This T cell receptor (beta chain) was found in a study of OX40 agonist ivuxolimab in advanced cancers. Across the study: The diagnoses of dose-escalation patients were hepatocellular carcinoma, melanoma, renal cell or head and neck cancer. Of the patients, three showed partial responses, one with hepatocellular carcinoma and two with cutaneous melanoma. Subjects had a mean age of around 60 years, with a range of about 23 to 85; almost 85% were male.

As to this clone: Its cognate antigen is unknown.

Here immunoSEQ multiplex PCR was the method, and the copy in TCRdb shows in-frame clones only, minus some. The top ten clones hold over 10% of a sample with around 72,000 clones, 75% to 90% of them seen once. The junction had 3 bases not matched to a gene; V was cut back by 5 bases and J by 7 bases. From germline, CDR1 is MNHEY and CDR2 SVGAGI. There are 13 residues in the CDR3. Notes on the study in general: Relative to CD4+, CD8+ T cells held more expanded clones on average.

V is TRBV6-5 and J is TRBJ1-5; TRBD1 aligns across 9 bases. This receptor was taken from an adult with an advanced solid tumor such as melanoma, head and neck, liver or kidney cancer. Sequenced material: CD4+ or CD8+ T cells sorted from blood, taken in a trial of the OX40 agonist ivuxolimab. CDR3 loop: CASSTGGGQPQHF. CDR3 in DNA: TGTGCCAGCAGTACAGGGGGCGGCCAGCCCCAGCATTTT.